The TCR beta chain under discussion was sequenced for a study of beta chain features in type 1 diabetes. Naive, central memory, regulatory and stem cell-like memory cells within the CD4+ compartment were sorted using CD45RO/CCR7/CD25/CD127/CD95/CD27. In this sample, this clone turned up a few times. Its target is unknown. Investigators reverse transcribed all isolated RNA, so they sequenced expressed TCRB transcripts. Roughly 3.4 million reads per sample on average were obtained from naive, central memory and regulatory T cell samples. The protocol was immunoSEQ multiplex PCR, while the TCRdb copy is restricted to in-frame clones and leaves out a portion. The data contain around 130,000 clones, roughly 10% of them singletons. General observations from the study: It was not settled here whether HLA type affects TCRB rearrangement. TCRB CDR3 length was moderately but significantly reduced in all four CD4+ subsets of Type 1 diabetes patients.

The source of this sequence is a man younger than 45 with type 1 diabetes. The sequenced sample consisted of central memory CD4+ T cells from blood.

This chain's CDR3 is CASSPLQGRADGYTF. As DNA, the CDR3 is TGTGCCAGCTCACCCCTTCAGGGGAGGGCGGATGGCTACACCTTC. The chain links TRBV18 to TRBJ1-2; a possible D gene is TRBD1 (6 bases). The CDR3 has 15 residues. Germline CDR1 reads KGHSH; CDR2 reads LQKENI. Trimming stripped 3 bases from V and 6 bases from J, with 17 bases between. The variable domain in full, completed from reference TRBV18 and TRBJ1-2, reads NAGVMQNPRHLVRRRGQEARLRCSPMKGHSHVYWYRQLPEEGLKFMVYLQKENIIDESGMPKERFSAEFPKEGPSILRIQQVVRGDSAAYFCASSPLQGRADGYTFGSGTRLTVV.